The rows below give T cell receptor beta chains drawn from one sample of a study of blood T cell repertoires in COVID-19. Repertoires were generated with immunoSEQ multiplex PCR, while TCRdb's copy carries only in-frame clones and drops some. The repertoire holds about 48,000 clones, 77% seen once, with around 20% in the top ten. Sequenced input: peripheral blood. These receptors came from a human donor with active or convalescent COVID-19. The donor label of this sample is uncertain. Both conserved end residues are trimmed from each CDR3. Size is stated for part of the rows, as once, few or many counts, or as a class when the clone is expanded.

TRBJ1-5	TRBV6-6	NA	ATSEGWSNQPQH
TRBJ1-2	TRBV7-2	few	ASSLAPGQGKGYT
TRBJ2-2	TRBV7-3	few	ASSLTSRAGELF
TRBJ2-7	TRBV5-4	NA	ASSWQGNIDEQY
TRBJ2-7	TRBV5-8	few	ASSRSGTSPYEQY
TRBJ2-1	TRBV9	once	ASSPGTGGGQF
TRBJ2-7	TRBV7-9	NA	ASSSGGAVEQY
TRBJ2-7	TRBV7-2	NA	ASSSTGAAYEQY
TRBJ2-7	TRBV7-2	NA	ASSLALLPRGGGGSEQY
TRBJ1-1	TRBV2	NA	ASRQGESTEAF
TRBJ2-7	TRBV27	once	ASSVDREFYEQY
TRBJ1-2	TRBV10-2	NA	ASGRDRGFGYT
TRBJ1-6	TRBV28	NA	ASREGGLPLH
TRBJ2-3	TRBV18	NA	ASSSRLAGNPDTQY
TRBJ2-7	TRBV27	NA	ATSAAYEQY
TRBJ2-4	TRBV13	NA	ASSRGTPSAKNIQY
TRBJ2-3	TRBV6-5	NA	ASSRQGYTDTQY
TRBJ1-1	TRBV29-1	NA	SDPDTGWDTEAF
TRBJ1-5	TRBV19	NA	ASSTAVTGSGQPQH
TRBJ2-7	TRBV2	NA	ASRVGTGDYEQY
TRBJ2-1	TRBV29-1	NA	SVAGQSSYNEQF
TRBJ2-2	TRBV5-4	NA	ASNIDRGYTGELF
TRBJ2-5	TRBV3-1/TRBV3-2	once	ASSQELSGLKGETQY
TRBJ2-5	TRBV9	NA	ASSGQVQETQY
TRBJ2-1	TRBV11-3	NA	ASSSQGLAGFNEQF
TRBJ2-1	TRBV19	NA	ASIRTRTNEQF
TRBJ1-4	TRBV25-1	many	ASRPGQGPGEKLF
TRBJ2-7	TRBV5-4	NA	ASSRDSGEQY
TRBJ1-4	TRBV19	NA	ASSIGGVVREKLF
TRBJ2-3	TRBV14	NA	ASSQLASGFVLDTQY
TRBJ1-2	TRBV29-1	NA	SVETGTANYGYT
TRBJ1-4	TRBV7-6	NA	ASSLAQGLNEKLF
TRBJ2-7	TRBV3-1/TRBV3-2	NA	ASSFQGLREQY
TRBJ1-1	TRBV18	few	ASSVEQGKNTEAF
TRBJ1-4	TRBV5-4	NA	ASSPQGLNEKLF
TRBJ2-7	TRBV27	NA	ASSFTDSSYEQY
TRBJ1-6	TRBV6-5	NA	ASSDRGAH
TRBJ2-2	TRBV30	NA	AWSRSRAAGELF
TRBJ2-3	TRBV4-2	NA	ASSQGREEVDTQY
TRBJ2-7	TRBV5-1	NA	ASSQRDYLYEQY
TRBJ2-2	TRBV19	once	ASRAHRETGELF
TRBJ2-5	TRBV28	NA	ASSSQGAVETQY
TRBJ1-3	TRBV19	NA	ASSILGNTIY
TRBJ1-2	TRBV10-3	NA	AISGTGAPNYGYT
TRBJ2-7	TRBV28	NA	ASSQTAAGGY
TRBJ2-7	TRBV11-3	NA	ASSLGVSSYEQY
TRBJ1-5	TRBV27	NA	ASSLNPSHQPQH
TRBJ2-7	TRBV15	once	ATSSSGRSTYEQY
TRBJ2-7	TRBV19	NA	ASSFGRGLDEQY
TRBJ2-3	TRBV6-5	NA	ASTGLAGADTQY
TRBJ1-4	TRBV28	NA	AISTGDEKLF
TRBJ2-5	TRBV7-7	NA	ASSLSGQSLETQY